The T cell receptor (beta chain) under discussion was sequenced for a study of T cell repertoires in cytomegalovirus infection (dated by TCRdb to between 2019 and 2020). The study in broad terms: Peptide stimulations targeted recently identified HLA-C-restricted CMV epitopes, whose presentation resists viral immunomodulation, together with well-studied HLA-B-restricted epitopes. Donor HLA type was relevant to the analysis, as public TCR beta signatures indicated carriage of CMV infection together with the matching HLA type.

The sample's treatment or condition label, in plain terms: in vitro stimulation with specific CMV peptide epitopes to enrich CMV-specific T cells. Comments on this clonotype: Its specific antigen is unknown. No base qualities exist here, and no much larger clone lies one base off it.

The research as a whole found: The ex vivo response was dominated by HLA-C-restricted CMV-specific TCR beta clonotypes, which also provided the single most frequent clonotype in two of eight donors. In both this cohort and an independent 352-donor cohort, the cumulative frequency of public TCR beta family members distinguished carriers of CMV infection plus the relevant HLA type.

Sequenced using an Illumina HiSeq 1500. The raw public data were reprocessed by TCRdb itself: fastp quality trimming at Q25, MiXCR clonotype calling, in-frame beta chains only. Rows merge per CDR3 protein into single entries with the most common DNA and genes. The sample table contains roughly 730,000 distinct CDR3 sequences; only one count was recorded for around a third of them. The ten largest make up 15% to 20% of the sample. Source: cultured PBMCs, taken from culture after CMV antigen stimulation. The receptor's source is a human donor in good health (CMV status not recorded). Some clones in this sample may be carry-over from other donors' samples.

The bases read TGTGCCAGCAGCTACGGGTCTAACCTAAGGAGTTCACCCCTCCACTTT. Translated, it gives CASSYGSNLRSSPLHF. Recombination joined TRBV6-2 or TRBV6-3 with TRBJ1-6, with no confidently assigned D gene. Cut back by 6 bases and 9 bases, the V and J ends lie 21 bases apart. The germline V gene supplies CDR1 MNHEY and CDR2 SVGEGT. The CDR3 has 16 amino acids, counting the end cysteine and phenylalanine. The DNA shown is the 48-base CDR3, in frame from base 1.